The 25 T cell receptor beta chains reported below all come from one sample, sequenced in a study of cytomegalovirus exposure and HLA in healthy donors. The PCR ran on 60 Vbeta and 13 Jbeta primers. Using immunoSEQ multiplex PCR, the repertoire was profiled, and TCRdb retains in-frame clones only, with some absent. This sample yields 95,000 to 100,000 clones, of which around three quarters are seen a single time; approximately 2% belongs to the top ten. Material for sequencing was PBMCs. Receptors originate from a middle-aged man in good health and CMV-seronegative.

This clone came up a few times. The genes are TRBV28 and TRBJ1-1, with 11 positions matching TRBD1. The CDR3 length is 15 residues. CDR1 and CDR2 from the germline V gene are MDHEN and SYDVKM. Germline trimming cut 2 bases from V and 8 bases from J; bases unmatched to any gene: 7. The CDR3 loop reads CASSLPGTGGDEAFF. The DNA for the CDR3 is TGTGCCAGCAGTTTACCCGGGACAGGGGGGGACGAAGCTTTCTTT. The entire variable domain, with the rest obtained from reference TRBV28 and TRBJ1-1, is as follows: DVKVTQSSRYLVKRTGEKVFLECVQDMDHENMFWYRQDPGLGLRLIYFSYDVKMKEKGDIPEGYSVSREKKERFSLILESASTNQTSMYLCASSLPGTGGDEAFFGQGTRLTVV.

The chain joins TRBV5-6 to TRBJ1-2; 7 bases fit TRBD1. The V gene end was trimmed by 1 base and the J gene end by 2 bases; junction bases not matched to a gene: 5. The CDR3 length is 15 residues. Germline V gives CDR1 SGHDT, CDR2 YYEEEE. CDR3 bases: TGTGCCAGCAGCTTGCTTTACAGGGGCAACTATGGCTACACCTTC. It encodes CASSLLYRGNYGYTF.

The chain employs TRBV10-1 and TRBJ2-3; 10 nucleotides line up with TRBD2. The CDR3 sequence is 16 residues long. V shed 0 bases, J shed 3 bases, and the junction held 3 bases outside the gene matches. Per germline, CDR1 WNHNN and CDR2 SYGVQD (reference sequence). CDR3 in amino acids: CASSESASGRTDTQYF. CDR3 nucleotides: TGCGCCAGCAGTGAGTCGGCTAGCGGGAGAACAGATACGCAGTATTTT.

This clone was recorded only once. The chain has TRBV11-2 and TRBJ1-1; possible D gene TRBD1, 6 bases. Germline assignment: CDR1 SGHAT and CDR2 FQNNGV. Trimming left V 5 bases short and J 0 bases short, with 19 bases between. The CDR3 has 17 amino acids. CDR3 DNA: TGTGCCAGCAGCCCATCAGGCTGGGGGCAGGTGAACACTGAAGCTTTCTTT. Its translation: CASSPSGWGQVNTEAFF.

Only a few counts were recorded for this clone. This chain joins TRBV28 and TRBJ2-7; 11 bases match TRBD2. This CDR3 has 14 amino acids. Unmatched junction bases numbered 6, after V lost 8 bases and J lost 3 bases. CDR1 is MDHEN and CDR2 is SYDVKM in the germline V gene. The CDR3 DNA reads TGTGCCAGCGGAAGACTAGCGGGAATCTACGAGCAGTACTTC. Its protein is CASGRLAGIYEQYF.

This sequence joins TRBV19 and TRBJ1-2; 8 nucleotides match TRBD1. This CDR3 is 14 amino acids long. CDR1 is LNHDA, CDR2 SQIVND, per germline (reference sequence). V shed 0 bases, J shed 7 bases, and the junction held 4 bases outside the gene matches. CDR3 in DNA: TGTGCCAGTAGTATAGACGGACAGGGTTTTGGCTACACCTTC. Amino acid sequence: CASSIDGQGFGYTF.

The rearrangement links TRBV7-2 to TRBJ2-3; perhaps TRBD1 as D (6 bases). CDR3 size: 14 residues. Germline V gene lookup returns CDR1 SGHTA and CDR2 FQGNSA. Trimming left V 2 bases short and J 4 bases short, with 10 bases between. The CDR3 DNA reads as TGTGCCAGCAGCTTATCGACAGGAGCAGATACGCAGTATTTT. Translating it yields CASSLSTGADTQYF.

CDR3 in amino acids: CASTRTGGTEAFF. The CDR3 DNA follows: TGTGCCAGCACCCGAACAGGGGGGACTGAAGCTTTCTTT. The chain uses TRBV6-5 and TRBJ1-1, with 8 bases identical to TRBD1. Trimming took 7 bases from V and 5 from J; bases not matched to a gene: 6. CDR1 MNHEY and CDR2 SVGAGI come from the germline V gene. This CDR3 region has 13 residues.

The rearrangement uses TRBV7-2 and TRBJ2-7; D is possibly TRBD2 (5 bases). V lost 1 base, J lost 3 bases, and 10 bases lay in between. The CDR3 totals 14 residues. Germline assignment: CDR1 SGHTA and CDR2 FQGNSA. The CDR3 loop reads CASSLDTRLYEQYF. For the CDR3, the DNA is TGTGCCAGCAGCTTAGATACTAGACTCTACGAGCAGTACTTC.

The DNA for the CDR3 is TGTGCCAGCAGCTTAGACAGGGTCGGAGTTGACACTGAAGCTTTCTTT. This gives the protein CASSLDRVGVDTEAFF. This chain links TRBV7-2 with TRBJ1-1; possibly TRBD1 for D (6 bases). This CDR3 has 16 amino acids. The germline V gene has CDR1 SGHTA and CDR2 FQGNSA. Trimming removed 1 base from V and 3 bases from J, with 15 bases in between.

The rearrangement joins TRBV6-1 to TRBJ2-1, with 9 bases matching TRBD2. J gave up 6 bases and V 6 bases, and 0 bases lay outside the gene matches. Germline CDR1 is MNHNS and CDR2 is SASEGT. The CDR3 has 12 residues. The CDR3 protein is CASRAGGNEQFF. The CDR3 DNA is TGTGCCAGCAGAGCGGGGGGCAATGAGCAGTTCTTC.

The chain uses TRBV6-1 and TRBJ2-7; D is undetermined. Germline loops: CDR1 MNHNS, CDR2 SASEGT. The CDR3 contains 13 residues. V was clipped by 7 bases and J by 0 bases, with 10 bases between them. This CDR3 reads CASIAAVSYEQYF. The CDR3 nucleotides are TGTGCCAGCATCGCGGCAGTCTCCTACGAGCAGTACTTC.

This clone appeared a single time. The rearrangement links TRBV7-6 to TRBJ1-6; D ambiguous. V dropped 1 base and J dropped 8 bases, with 9 bases sitting between them. This CDR3 has 14 residues. The germline gives CDR1 SGHVS, CDR2 FNYEAQ. CDR3 sequence reads: CASSLVSTDSPLHF. In DNA, the CDR3 is TGTGCCAGCAGCTTAGTTTCCACAGATTCACCCCTCCACTTT.

J is TRBJ2-5 and V is TRBV7-6; D remains unclear. The germline V gene encodes CDR1 SGHVS and CDR2 FNYEAQ. With 5 bases removed from V and 1 base from J, the gap between germline ends came to 11 bases. The CDR3 is 14 residues long. CDR3 nucleotide sequence: TGTGCCAGCAGCCCCCCCCTGAGCCAAGAGACCCAGTACTTC. It yields the protein CASSPPLSQETQYF.

This chain connects TRBV2 to TRBJ2-7, with TRBD1 matching over 7 bases. Per germline, CDR1 SNHLY and CDR2 FYNNEI. The CDR3 extends over 15 amino acids. J gave up 7 bases and V 8 bases, and 17 bases lay outside the gene matches. The CDR3 bases are TGTGCCAGCGGTAAAACCGGAACAGGGGTAGGAGAGCAGTACTTC. Its translation: CASGKTGTGVGEQYF.

V is TRBV7-6 and J is TRBJ1-4; a weak D match, TRBD1 (5 bases). The germline CDR1 and CDR2 sequences are SGHVS and FNYEAQ. The CDR3 covers 16 residues. Between the trimmed V and J ends, which lost 5 bases and 4 bases, there was a span of 17 bases. CDR3 amino acids: CASSPGGGADNEKLFF. In DNA, the CDR3 is TGTGCCAGCAGCCCAGGTGGCGGGGCTGATAATGAAAAACTGTTTTTT.

This chain joins TRBV29-1 and TRBJ2-2, with D possibly TRBD1 on 6 matching bases. The V gene's germline CDR1 is SQVTM and CDR2 ANQGSEA. Deletions cut 6 bases from V and 4 bases from J, with 12 bases between. The CDR3 is 13 residues long. CDR3 loop: CSVNRDGTGELFF. The CDR3 nucleotides are TGCAGCGTGAACAGGGATGGCACCGGGGAGCTGTTTTTT.

The chain combines TRBV7-2 with TRBJ1-1, with no clear D. V was shortened by 7 bases and J by 5 bases, with 14 bases between the two germline ends. Germline V gene lookup returns CDR1 SGHTA and CDR2 FQGNSA. The CDR3 consists of 13 residues. The DNA of the CDR3 is TGTGCCAGCATGCTTAGTTCAGGAACTGAAGCTTTCTTT. Translated: CASMLSSGTEAFF.

This chain links TRBV5-1 with TRBJ2-3; the D gene is possibly TRBD2 (5 bases). CDR3 length equals 15 residues. The V end lost 4 bases, the J end lost 4 bases, and 16 bases lay between the germline ends. CDR1 and CDR2 (germline): SGHRS, YFSETQ. The CDR3 spells CASSGEQLGADTQYF. The CDR3 DNA sequence: TGCGCCAGCAGCGGGGAGCAATTAGGCGCAGATACGCAGTATTTT.

This chain uses TRBV2 with TRBJ1-6; D might be TRBD1 (5 bases). V shed 7 bases and J shed 7 bases, with 14 bases lying between them. This CDR3 is built from 14 residues. CDR1 and CDR2 from the germline V gene are SNHLY and FYNNEI. CDR3 nucleotides: TGTGCCAGCACCGACTGGGGCGGAAATTCACCCCTCCACTTT. It is translated as CASTDWGGNSPLHF. Drawing the rest from reference TRBV2 and TRBJ1-6, the complete variable domain is EPEVTQTPSHQVTQMGQEVILRCVPISNHLYFYWYRQILGQKVEFLVSFYNNEISEKSEIFDDQFSVERPDGSNFTLKIRSTKLEDSAMYFCASTDWGGNSPLHFGNGTRLTVT.

This clone was seen a handful of times. V gene TRBV14 combines with J gene TRBJ1-1, with 7 positions matching TRBD1. The CDR3 is 21 amino acids. The V gene's germline CDR1 is SGHDN and CDR2 FVKESK. V lost 0 bases, J lost 6 bases, and 25 bases stayed unmatched. Written as DNA, the CDR3 is TGTGCCAGCAGCCAAGATCCCCCAATGCCCCTGACGGACAGGCCCGGCGCTGAAGCTTTCTTT. Amino acid sequence: CASSQDPPMPLTDRPGAEAFF.

A word on this clone: One junction end disagrees with the germline gene, perhaps due to a read error. This sequence joins TRBV7-9 and TRBJ2-2; 12 bases are a match to TRBD2. The germline CDR1 and CDR2 sequences are SEHNR and FQNEAQ (reference sequence). CDR3 length equals 16 residues. CDR3 region: CSSSFPTSGSTGELFF. CDR3 nucleotide sequence: TGTTCCAGCAGCTTTCCGACTAGCGGGAGCACCGGGGAGCTGTTTTTT. The full variable domain, its missing parts supplied by reference TRBV7-9 and TRBJ2-2, is DTGVSQNPRHKITKRGQNVTFRCDPISEHNRLYWYRQTLGQGPEFLTYFQNEAQLEKSRLLSDRFSAERPKGSFSTLEIQRTEQGDSAMYLCSSSFPTSGSTGELFFGEGSRLTVL.

The rearrangement links TRBV6-1 to TRBJ2-7; D is possibly TRBD2 (6 bases). Germline V gene sequence: CDR1 MNHNS, CDR2 SASEGT. Trimming removed 6 bases at V and 6 bases at J, with 12 bases between. The CDR3 runs 12 residues. CDR3 sequence reads: CASSHGGSEQYF. The CDR3 nucleotides are TGTGCCAGCAGCCATGGGGGGTCCGAGCAGTACTTC.

The chain uses TRBV28 and TRBJ2-5; no firm D call. Germline CDR1 is MDHEN and CDR2 is SYDVKM. Trimming cost V 6 bases and J 2 bases, with 10 bases left between them. CDR3 size: 13 residues. The CDR3 reads CASRVVQQETQYF. The CDR3 bases are TGTGCCAGCAGGGTTGTACAGCAAGAGACCCAGTACTTC.

The rearrangement links TRBV7-9 to TRBJ2-1; 8 bases fit TRBD2. Germline V lookup: CDR1 SEHNR, CDR2 FQNEAQ (reference sequence). This CDR3 has 15 residues. Trimming cost V 5 bases and J 0 bases; bases outside gene matches: 3. CDR3 amino acids: CASSQGLDSYNEQFF. CDR3 sequence (DNA): TGTGCCAGCAGCCAGGGACTAGACTCCTACAATGAGCAGTTCTTC. Full variable domain (missing parts from reference TRBV7-9 and TRBJ2-1): DTGVSQNPRHKITKRGQNVTFRCDPISEHNRLYWYRQTLGQGPEFLTYFQNEAQLEKSRLLSDRFSAERPKGSFSTLEIQRTEQGDSAMYLCASSQGLDSYNEQFFGPGTRLTVL.